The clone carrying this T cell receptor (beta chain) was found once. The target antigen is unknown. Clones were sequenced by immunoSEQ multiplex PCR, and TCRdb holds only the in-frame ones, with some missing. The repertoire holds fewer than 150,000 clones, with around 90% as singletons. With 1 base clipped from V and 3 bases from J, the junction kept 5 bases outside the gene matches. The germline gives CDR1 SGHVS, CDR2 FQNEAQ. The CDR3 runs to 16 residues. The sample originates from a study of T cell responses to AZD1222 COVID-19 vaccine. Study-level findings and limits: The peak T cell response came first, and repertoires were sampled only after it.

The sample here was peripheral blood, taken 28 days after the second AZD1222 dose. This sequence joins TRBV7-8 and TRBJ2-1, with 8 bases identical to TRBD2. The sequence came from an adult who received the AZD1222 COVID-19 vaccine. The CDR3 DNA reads TGTGCCAGCAGCTTAGATCTGCGGGAGGACTACAATGAGCAGTTCTTC. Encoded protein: CASSLDLREDYNEQFF.